Following are 8 T cell receptor beta chains from one sample sequenced in a study of T-cell reconstitution after alpha-beta-depleted transplantation in children. The authors prepared the TCRbeta library with unique molecular identifiers. TCRdb reprocessed the PCR reads via MiXCR and lists one record per CDR3 protein. The sample lists about 610,000 distinct CDR3 sequences, over 9.5% occurring once. This sample comprised PBMCs from the stem cell graft donor, obtained from the stem cell graft. These receptors were taken from a human donor who donated a stem cell graft to a child with acute myeloid leukemia.

V and J are TRBV7-2 and TRBJ2-1; 7 bases map to TRBD2. J was trimmed by 6 bases and V by 1 base; bases with no gene match: 6. Per germline, CDR1 SGHTA and CDR2 FQGNSA. There are 15 residues in the CDR3. The CDR3 region has the DNA TGTGCCAGCAGCTTAGAAGGGACTAATCTCAATGAGCAGTTCTTC. Protein: CASSLEGTNLNEQFF.

The CDR3 loop reads CASSPPAGERAYEQYF. CDR3 sequence (DNA): TGTGCCAGCAGCCCCCCGGCGGGAGAGCGAGCCTACGAGCAGTACTTC. The J gene is TRBJ2-7, the V gene TRBV3-1; TRBD2 matches 7 bases. V lost 4 bases to trimming and J lost 2 bases; unmatched junction nucleotides: 11. The CDR3 consists of 16 residues. Germline assignment: CDR1 LGHDT and CDR2 YNNKEL (reference sequence).

This clonotype was seen a few times. In DNA form, the CDR3 reads TGCAGTGCTAGGCCGGGAGGGCCCGGTGAGACCCAGTACTTC. This sequence encodes CSARPGGPGETQYF. The genes are TRBV20-1 and TRBJ2-5; 8 nucleotides align to TRBD2. CDR1 and CDR2 (germline): DFQATT, SNEGSKA (reference sequence). V gave up 3 bases and J gave up 5 bases; unmatched junction bases: 8. The CDR3 is made up of 14 amino acids.

This clonotype was detected only a few times. The V and J genes are TRBV3-1 and TRBJ2-7; no definite D call. Germline V gene lookup returns CDR1 LGHDT and CDR2 YNNKEL (reference sequence). The length of the CDR3 is 11 residues. Trimming removed 3 bases from V and 6 bases from J, with 6 bases in between. The CDR3 region is CASSHFGEQYF. The CDR3 nucleotides read TGTGCCAGCAGCCATTTTGGCGAGCAGTACTTC.

The rearrangement joins TRBV20-1 to TRBJ2-3; tentatively, D is TRBD1 or TRBD2 (5 bases each). The V and J ends lost 6 bases and 4 bases respectively, with 26 bases between them. The V gene's germline CDR1 is DFQATT and CDR2 SNEGSKA (reference sequence). This CDR3 comprises 17 residues. CDR3 sequence reads: CSAKPRGAGVLADTQYF. In DNA form, the CDR3 reads TGCAGTGCCAAACCGCGAGGGGCAGGCGTTCTCGCAGATACGCAGTATTTT.

This clonotype was seen only a few times. The V call is TRBV29-1, the J call TRBJ2-2; 9 bases fit TRBD1. The junction had 7 bases not matched to a gene; V was cut back by 0 bases and J by 5 bases. The V gene's germline CDR1 is SQVTM and CDR2 ANQGSEA. The CDR3 loop spans 16 amino acids. This CDR3 reads CSVEEGGQGWTGELFF. The CDR3 DNA reads TGCAGCGTTGAAGAAGGGGGACAGGGTTGGACCGGGGAGCTGTTTTTT.

This clonotype was counted many times. J is TRBJ2-1 and V is TRBV29-1; D call uncertain. From germline, CDR1 is SQVTM and CDR2 ANQGSEA. Trimming cost V 3 bases and J 6 bases, with 3 bases left between them. The CDR3 spans 10 residues. The CDR3 loop reads CSVDPNEQFF. The CDR3 region has the DNA TGCAGCGTTGACCCCAATGAGCAGTTCTTC.

The chain carries TRBV6-2 or TRBV6-3 and TRBJ2-7, with D perhaps given as TRBD1 or TRBD2 (5 bases each). From germline, CDR1 is MNHEY and CDR2 SVGEGT. V lost 2 bases, J lost 3 bases, and 20 bases lay in between. The CDR3 consists of 17 residues. CDR3 protein: CASSYGVGSGLFYEQYF. The CDR3 DNA is TGTGCCAGCAGTTACGGTGTCGGGTCGGGGCTCTTCTACGAGCAGTACTTC.